This is a list of T cell receptor beta chains from one sample in a study of beta chain features in type 1 diabetes. This table comes from immunoSEQ multiplex PCR, and its TCRdb copy is limited to in-frame clones, with some not included. The sample lists around 500,000 clones, roughly 30% occurring once. The sequencing input was naive CD4+ T cells from blood. The receptors shown here come from a man aged 18-30 years in good health. Each CDR3 is given with its conserved first and last residue.

J	V	CDR3
TRBJ1-1	TRBV6-1	CASRARGNTEAFF
TRBJ2-3	TRBV7-9	CASSLSSTDTQYF
TRBJ2-1	TRBV25-1	CASSEYSSGEQFF
TRBJ2-1	TRBV30	CALLAGAYNEQFF
TRBJ2-5	TRBV29-1	CSVYGLRGRPAETQYF
TRBJ1-1	TRBV15	CATSSYRVGNTEAFF
TRBJ2-1	TRBV5-6	CASSFLAFSYNEQFF
TRBJ2-7	TRBV4-2	CASSPTDRGLYEQYF
TRBJ1-5	TRBV30	CAWRGVGSNQPQHF
TRBJ2-5	TRBV28	CASSWRLAGQETQYF
TRBJ2-5	TRBV7-9	CASSPTGAGETQYF
TRBJ2-1	TRBV11-1	CASAGTDAYNEQFF
TRBJ2-1	TRBV2	CARAKVRAGAYNEQFF
TRBJ2-1	TRBV6-5	CASSRDREGDNEQFF
TRBJ2-7	TRBV5-1	CASSLAGSSYEQYF
TRBJ2-3	TRBV30	CAWSGTSGSTDTQYF
TRBJ2-3	TRBV30	CAWSGKGYGTDTQYF
TRBJ2-7	TRBV7-8	CASSATSGYTYEQYF
TRBJ2-1	TRBV28	CASSPLDTRNEQFF
TRBJ1-4	TRBV29-1	CSVETRGREKLFF
TRBJ2-3	TRBV29-1	CSVRGSTDTQYF